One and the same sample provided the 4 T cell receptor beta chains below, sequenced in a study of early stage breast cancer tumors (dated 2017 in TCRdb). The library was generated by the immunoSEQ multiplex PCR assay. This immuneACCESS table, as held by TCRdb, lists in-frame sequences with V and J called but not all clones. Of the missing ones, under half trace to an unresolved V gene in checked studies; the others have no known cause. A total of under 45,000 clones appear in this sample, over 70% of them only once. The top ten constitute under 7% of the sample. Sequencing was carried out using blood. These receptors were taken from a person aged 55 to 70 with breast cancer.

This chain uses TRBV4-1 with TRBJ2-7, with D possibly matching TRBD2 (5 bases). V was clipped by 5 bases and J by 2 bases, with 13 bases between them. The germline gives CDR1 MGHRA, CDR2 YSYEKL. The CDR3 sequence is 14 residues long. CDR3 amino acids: CASSSRTFTYEQYF. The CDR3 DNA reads TGCGCCAGCAGCTCACGGACTTTTACCTACGAGCAGTACTTC.

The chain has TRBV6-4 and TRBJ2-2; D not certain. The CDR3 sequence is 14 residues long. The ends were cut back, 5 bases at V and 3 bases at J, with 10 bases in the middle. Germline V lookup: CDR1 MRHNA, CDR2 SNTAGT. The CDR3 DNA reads TGTGCCAGCAGTAAGGGCCAAGACACCGGGGAGCTGTTTTTT. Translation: CASSKGQDTGELFF.

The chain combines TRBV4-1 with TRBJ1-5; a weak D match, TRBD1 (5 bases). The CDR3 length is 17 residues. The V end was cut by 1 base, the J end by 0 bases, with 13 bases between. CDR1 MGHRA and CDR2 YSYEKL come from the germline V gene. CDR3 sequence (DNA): TGCGCCAGCAGCCAAGTGCGGGGGGAAGCTAGCAATCAGCCCCAGCATTTT. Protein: CASSQVRGEASNQPQHF.

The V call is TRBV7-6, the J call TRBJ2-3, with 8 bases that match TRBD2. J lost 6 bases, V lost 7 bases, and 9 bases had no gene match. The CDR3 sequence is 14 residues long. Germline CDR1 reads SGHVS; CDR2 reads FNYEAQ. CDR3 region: CASTRSTGGDTQYF. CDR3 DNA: TGTGCCAGCACCAGGTCTACGGGGGGGGATACGCAGTATTTT.